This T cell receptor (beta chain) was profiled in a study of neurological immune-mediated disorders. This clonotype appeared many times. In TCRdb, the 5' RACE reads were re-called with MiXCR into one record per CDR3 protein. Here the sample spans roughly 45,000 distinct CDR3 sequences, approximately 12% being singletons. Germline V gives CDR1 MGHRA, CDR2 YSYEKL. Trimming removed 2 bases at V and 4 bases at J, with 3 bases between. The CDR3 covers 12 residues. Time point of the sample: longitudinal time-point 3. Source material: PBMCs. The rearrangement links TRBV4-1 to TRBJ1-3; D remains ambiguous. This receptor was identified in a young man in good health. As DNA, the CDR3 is TGCGCCAGCAGCCAACCAGGAAACACCATATATTTT. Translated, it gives CASSQPGNTIYF.